These 20 T cell receptor beta chains came from one sample sequenced in a study of T cell clonality in common variable immunodeficiency. Broader study findings: Fewer deletions and N-nucleotide insertions were reportedly seen in common variable immunodeficiency TCR beta sequences.

No antigen is known for these receptors. Method: immunoSEQ multiplex PCR; TCRdb's copy keeps in-frame clones and lacks some. This sample carries 2,000 to 3,000 clones, none of them present only once. Sequenced material: peripheral blood mononuclear cells. These receptors were taken from a human donor with common variable immunodeficiency.

Note on this clone: The sequenced fragment ends 3 residues before the CDR3 boundary, so the rest is inferred from the germline J gene. The gene calls are TRBV30 and TRBJ2-7; D is perhaps TRBD1 (8 bases). Germline V gene lookup returns CDR1 GTSNPN and CDR2 SVGIG (reference sequence). Trimming left V 4 bases short and J 4 bases short, with 17 bases between. This CDR3 is built from 14 residues. Partial CDR3 DNA: TGTGCCTGGACCGGAGACAGGGGAGGGTACGAG. Its protein product is CAWTGDRGGYE. The whole CDR3 protein is CAWTGDRGGYEQYF.

By proportion, this clone is medium-sized. The read falls 3 residues short of the CDR3 end, and the missing part is taken from the germline J gene. The gene calls are TRBV20-1 and TRBJ1-2; D unresolved. CDR3 length equals 11 residues. Trimming cost V 3 bases and J 4 bases, with 6 bases left between them. CDR1 is DFQATT, CDR2 SNEGSKA, per germline (reference sequence). CDR3 DNA (partial): TGCAGTGCTAGTAGCTCCTATGGC. As protein: CSASSSYG. The entire CDR3 reads CSASSSYGYTF.

This clone has more than one count but fewer than ten. The CDR3 is cut off 3 residues early in the read; its end comes from the germline J gene. The V and J genes are TRBV18 and TRBJ2-2; D might be TRBD2 (5 bases). CDR3 length: 15 amino acids. The germline gives CDR1 KGHSH, CDR2 LQKENI. The V end was cut by 2 bases, the J end by 0 bases, with 7 bases between. Incomplete CDR3 DNA: TGTGCCAGCTCACCAAGCGGAACGAACACCGGGGAG. This encodes CASSPSGTNTGE. The whole CDR3 reads CASSPSGTNTGELFF.

With regard to this clone: The missing CDR3 end, 3 residues past where the read stops, is filled in from the germline J gene. The rearrangement joins TRBV6-2 or TRBV6-3 to TRBJ2-1; D is undetermined. CDR1 and CDR2 (germline): MNHEY, SVGEGT. The CDR3 totals 15 residues. V lost 1 base, J lost 0 bases, and 7 bases lay in between. The CDR3 reads CASSYYLSSYNEQFF. The covered CDR3 bases are TGTGCCAGCAGTTACTATCTTAGCTCCTACAATGAG.

This clone was seen only a few times. The CDR3 extends 3 residues past the end of the read, so its final part is completed from the germline J gene. The chain is built from TRBV19 and TRBJ2-1; the match to TRBD2 covers 9 bases. Unmatched junction bases numbered 10, after V lost 4 bases and J lost 9 bases. In germline, CDR1 is LNHDA, CDR2 SQIVND (reference sequence). The CDR3 is made up of 15 amino acids. CDR3 protein: CASSTGTSMGGEQFF. CDR3 DNA, as far as it was read: TGTGCCAGTAGTACCGGGACTAGCATGGGCGGTGAG.

The table lists this clone with a few counts. The read is 3 residues too short to cover the CDR3 end, so that end is filled in from the germline J gene. The rearrangement uses TRBV2 and TRBJ2-5, with TRBD1 identical over 7 bases. The CDR3 is made up of 13 amino acids. From germline, CDR1 is SNHLY and CDR2 FYNNEI. V shed 4 bases and J 3 bases; nucleotides not matched to a gene: 2. CDR3 bases read: TGTGCCAGCAGTGGACAGGGAAAAGAGACC. Amino acid sequence: CASSGQGKET. The full CDR3 protein reads CASSGQGKETQYF.

Comment on this clone: Read data end 3 residues before the CDR3 end; the end is taken from the germline J gene. The V call is TRBV6-2 or TRBV6-3, the J call TRBJ1-5; 10 bases fit TRBD1. The CDR3 runs 16 residues. The junction had 11 bases not matched to a gene; V was cut back by 6 bases and J by 6 bases. Germline values: CDR1 MNHEY, CDR2 SVGEGT. CDR3 DNA (partial): TGTGCCAGCAGGGGACTCCGGGACAGGGGAACTCAGCCC. It codes for CASRGLRDRGTQP. The complete CDR3 protein is CASRGLRDRGTQPQHF.

In its sample, this clone was seen a few times. At one end, the junction sequence differs from germline, possibly due to a read error. The read ends 3 residues early relative to the CDR3; the germline J gene fills the gap. This rearrangement joins TRBV7-9 to TRBJ2-7; no reliable D call. The CDR3 sequence is 12 residues long. In germline, CDR1 is SEHNR, CDR2 FQNEAQ (reference sequence). The CDR3 DNA, read in part, is TGTTCCAGCAGCTCCCAGAGCTACGAG. It yields the protein CSSSSQSYE. The full-length CDR3 reads as CSSSSQSYEQYF.

This clone came up a few times. The CDR3 end lies 3 residues beyond the end of the read and is filled in from the germline J gene. The genes are TRBV2 and TRBJ1-2, with D unresolved. Trimming pared 11 bases from V and 6 bases from J, leaving 16 bases between. Germline values: CDR1 SNHLY, CDR2 FYNNEI. This CDR3 region has 12 residues. The covered CDR3 bases are TGTGCCGGCCTATCGGGTTTTGATGGC. Translation gives CAGLSGFDG. The CDR3 as a whole reads CAGLSGFDGYTF.

Comments on this clone: The CDR3 is cut off 3 residues early in the read; its end comes from the germline J gene. This chain links TRBV18 with TRBJ1-6, with D possibly TRBD1 on 5 matching bases. This CDR3 region has 14 residues. Germline V gene lookup returns CDR1 KGHSH and CDR2 LQKENI. The V and J ends lost 6 bases and 9 bases respectively, with 15 bases between them. The CDR3 reads CASSHDRIGSPLHF. The CDR3 bases that were read are TGTGCCAGCTCCCATGACAGAATCGGTTCACCC.

This clone was counted only a few times. The sequenced fragment ends 3 residues before the CDR3 boundary, so the rest is inferred from the germline J gene. The J gene is TRBJ1-2, the V gene TRBV18, with a weak D call TRBD1 (6 bases). This CDR3 contains 15 residues. Germline CDR1 reads KGHSH; CDR2 reads LQKENI. V dropped 5 bases and J dropped 2 bases, with 15 bases sitting between them. The CDR3 is CASSATGSQNYGYTF. The sequenced part of the CDR3 DNA is TGTGCCAGCTCAGCGACAGGCTCCCAAAACTATGGC.

As to this clone: The DNA ends 3 residues before the CDR3 does, and the rest of the CDR3 is filled in from the germline J gene. The same CDR3 can be traced to other DNA sequences in this sample. V gene TRBV5-6 combines with J gene TRBJ2-7, with no clear D. CDR1 is SGHDT and CDR2 is YYEEEE in the germline V gene. This CDR3 comprises 11 residues. Trimming removed 3 bases from V and 3 bases from J, with 4 bases in between. Incomplete CDR3 DNA: TGTGCCAGCAGCTCGGGCTACGAG. Protein sequence: CASSSGYE. The CDR3 as a whole reads CASSSGYEQYF.

This clone came up a few times. Partial CDR3 DNA: TGCAGTGTCAAGACTAGCGGGAGGGTGGGGAGCACAGATACG. Residues: CSVKTSGRVGSTDT. Given in full, the CDR3 is CSVKTSGRVGSTDTQYF. The chain joins TRBV20-1 to TRBJ2-3; 14 nucleotides align to TRBD2. The CDR3 end lies 3 residues beyond the end of the read and is filled in from the germline J gene. Per the germline V gene, CDR1 is DFQATT and CDR2 is SNEGSKA (reference sequence). CDR3 length equals 17 residues. V shed 7 bases, J shed 0 bases, and the junction held 9 bases outside the gene matches.

This clone was seen more than once but under ten times. Read coverage stops 3 residues before the CDR3 terminus; the germline J gene supplies the remainder. The chain combines TRBV23-1 with TRBJ2-7; D ambiguous. TRBV23-1 carries the ORF label, with uncertain function. Trimming pared 4 bases from V and 3 bases from J, leaving 4 bases between. This CDR3 comprises 11 residues. The CDR3: CASSLIYEQYF. The DNA read from the CDR3 is TGCGCCAGCAGTCTCATCTACGAG.

This clone was seen more than once but under ten times. From the germline J gene comes the end of the CDR3, since the read stops 3 residues before it. The chain joins TRBV20-1 to TRBJ1-5, with 7 bases that match TRBD1. The CDR3 length is 14 residues. Germline CDR1 DFQATT, CDR2 SNEGSKA (reference sequence). Losses at the gene ends were 0 bases for V and 6 bases for J; bases not matched to a gene: 5. The CDR3 sequence: CSAREQGNFQPQHF. The CDR3 bases that were read are TGCAGTGCTAGAGAACAGGGGAATTTTCAGCCC.

This clone is classed as medium-sized (0.01 to 0.1%). Read coverage stops 3 residues before the CDR3 terminus; the germline J gene supplies the remainder. The genes are TRBV5-1 and TRBJ1-6; D is perhaps TRBD1 (6 bases). Germline V gene lookup returns CDR1 SGHRS and CDR2 YFSETQ. The CDR3 extends over 17 amino acids. Trimming cost V 2 bases and J 11 bases, with 23 bases left between them. CDR3 DNA (partial): TGCGCCAGCAGCTTAGAGAGGGGGAAGGCTGGCGGTCCACCC. Protein: CASSLERGKAGGPP. The whole CDR3 protein is CASSLERGKAGGPPLHF.

As regards this clone: The read terminates 3 residues before the CDR3 end, so the remaining end is supplied by the germline J gene. The rearrangement joins TRBV7-2 to TRBJ2-4, with 9 bases identical to TRBD1. V gave up 6 bases and J gave up 9 bases; unmatched junction bases: 6. The CDR3 is 13 residues long. CDR1 is SGHTA, CDR2 FQGNSA, per germline. The CDR3 loop reads CASRTTGGGIQYF. CDR3 bases read: TGTGCCAGCAGAACTACAGGGGGCGGCATT.

A note on this clone: A read error may produce the germline difference seen at one junction end. The read stops 3 residues short of the end of the CDR3; the missing end is completed from the germline J gene. This chain links TRBV7-9 with TRBJ2-7; maybe TRBD1 (5 bases). Germline V gene data show CDR1 as SEHNR and CDR2 as FQNEAQ (reference sequence). The CDR3 spans 13 residues. The CDR3 bases that were read are TGTTCCAGCAAAGGGCAGGGATCCTACGAG. Amino acids: CSSKGQGSYE. The whole CDR3 protein is CSSKGQGSYEQYF.

This clone was observed a few times. The CDR3 end lies 3 residues beyond the end of the read and is filled in from the germline J gene. The V gene is TRBV19, the J gene TRBJ2-1; 12 bases are a match to TRBD2. Germline V gene sequence: CDR1 LNHDA, CDR2 SQIVND (reference sequence). J lost 8 bases, V lost 3 bases, and 11 bases had no gene match. CDR3 length equals 17 residues. The part of the CDR3 DNA that was read is TGTGCCAGTAGTATCCTAGCGGGAGGGTCAGGAGGAGATGAG. This codes for CASSILAGGSGGDE. The CDR3 reads in full as CASSILAGGSGGDEQFF.

For this clone: Read data end 3 residues before the CDR3 end; the end is taken from the germline J gene. The chain is built from TRBV19 and TRBJ2-7; 8 bases match TRBD2. The CDR3 consists of 16 residues. Unmatched junction bases numbered 12, after V lost 6 bases and J lost 2 bases. Germline CDR1 is LNHDA and CDR2 is SQIVND (reference sequence). The CDR3 DNA, read in part, is TGTGCCAGTAGCCGGTTTGGGGCGGGGGGAACCTACGAG. Protein sequence: CASSRFGAGGTYE. The CDR3, in full, reads CASSRFGAGGTYEQYF.